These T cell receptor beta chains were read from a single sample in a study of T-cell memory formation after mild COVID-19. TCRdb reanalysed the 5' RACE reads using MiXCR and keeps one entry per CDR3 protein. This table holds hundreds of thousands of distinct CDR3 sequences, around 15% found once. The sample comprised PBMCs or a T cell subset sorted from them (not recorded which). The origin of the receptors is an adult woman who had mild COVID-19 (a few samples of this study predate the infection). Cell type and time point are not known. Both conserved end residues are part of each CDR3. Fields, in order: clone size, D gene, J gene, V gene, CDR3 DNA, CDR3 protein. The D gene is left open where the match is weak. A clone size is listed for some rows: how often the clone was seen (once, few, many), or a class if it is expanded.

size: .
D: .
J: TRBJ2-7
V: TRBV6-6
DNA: TGTGCCAGCAGTTACGTGGGGGAAAAATACGAGCAGTACTTC
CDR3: CASSYVGEKYEQYF

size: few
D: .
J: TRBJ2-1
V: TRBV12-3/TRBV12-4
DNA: TGTGCCAGCACCATGCGACTAAATGAGCAGTTCTTC
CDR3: CASTMRLNEQFF

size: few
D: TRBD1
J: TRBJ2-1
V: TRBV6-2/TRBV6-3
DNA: TGTGCCAGCAGTTACGCCCCGGGACAGGTTTACAATGAGCAGTTCTTC
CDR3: CASSYAPGQVYNEQFF

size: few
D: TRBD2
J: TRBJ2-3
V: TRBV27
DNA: TGTGCCAGCAGTTTGGGACTAGCGGGGGACCTCCGGTCAGATACGCAGTATTTT
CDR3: CASSLGLAGDLRSDTQYF

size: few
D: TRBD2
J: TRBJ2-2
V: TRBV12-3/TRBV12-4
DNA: TGTGCCAGCAGTTTAGCGCAACTTTTAGGGCTAGCGGGTATCACCGGGGAGCTGTTTTTT
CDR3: CASSLAQLLGLAGITGELFF

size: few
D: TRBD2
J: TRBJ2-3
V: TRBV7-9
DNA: TGTGCCAGCATCCTAGCGGGCGCCACAGATACGCAGTATTTT
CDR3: CASILAGATDTQYF

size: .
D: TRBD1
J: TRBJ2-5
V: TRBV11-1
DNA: TGTGCCAGCAGCTGGGGACAGAGGGTCCAAGAGACCCAGTACTTC
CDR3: CASSWGQRVQETQYF

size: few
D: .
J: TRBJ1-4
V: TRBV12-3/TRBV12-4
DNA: TGTGCCAGCAGGGCAGGGAGCGGTAATGAAAAACTGTTTTTT
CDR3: CASRAGSGNEKLFF

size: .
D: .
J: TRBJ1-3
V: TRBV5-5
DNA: TGTGCCAGCAGCTTGGTGGCAGCTGTAGCAAACACCATATATTTT
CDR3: CASSLVAAVANTIYF

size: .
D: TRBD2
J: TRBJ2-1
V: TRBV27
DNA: TGTGCCAGCAGTCCCGGGGGGGCGTATGAGCAGTTCTTC
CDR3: CASSPGGAYEQFF

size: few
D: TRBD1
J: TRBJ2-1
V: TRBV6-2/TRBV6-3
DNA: TGTGCCAGCAGTGCGTGGACAGGGTTTTTTGGCAATGAGCAGTTCTTC
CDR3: CASSAWTGFFGNEQFF